In this sample, the clone carrying this T cell receptor (beta chain) turned up many times. Its cognate antigen is unknown. It was with unique molecular identifiers that the TCRbeta library was prepared. A single record per CDR3 protein comes from TCRdb applying MiXCR to the PCR reads. The sample has approximately 170,000 distinct CDR3 sequences, around 10% seen once. Trimming took 2 bases from V and 6 from J, leaving 15 bases between them. The CDR3 length is 15 residues. The germline CDR1 and CDR2 sequences are SGHTA and FQGNSA. The sample comes from a study of T-cell reconstitution after alpha-beta-depleted transplantation in children. Findings and limits, study-wide: T-cell counts and diversity at one year following transplant were attributed mainly to newly produced T cells.

The TCR originated in a boy younger than 10 with acute myeloid leukemia, due to receive a stem cell transplant. J is TRBJ2-3 and V is TRBV7-2; D uncertain. The source was PBMCs, collected before TCRalphabeta/CD19-depleted stem cell transplant. CDR3 in DNA: TGTGCCAGCAGCTTAAGTAGTACGAGTCGGGATACGCAGTATTTT. Translation: CASSLSSTSRDTQYF.